These 20 T cell receptor beta chains originate from one sample sequenced in a study of blood T cell repertoires in COVID-19. Generated by immunoSEQ multiplex PCR, the TCRdb table keeps only in-frame clones and is missing some. The sample shows around 42,000 clones, roughly four fifths of them seen only once. The specimen sequenced was peripheral blood. The source is a woman at least 80 years old with acute or convalescent COVID-19.

The V and J genes are TRBV5-6 and TRBJ1-1; 7 bases are a match to TRBD1. CDR1 is SGHDT and CDR2 is YYEEEE in the germline V gene. The CDR3 runs 16 residues. V shed 7 bases, J shed 1 base, and the junction held 13 bases outside the gene matches. CDR3 in amino acids: CASSLRDRATNTEAFF. CDR3 in DNA: TGTGCCAGCTCCCTCCGCGACAGGGCCACGAACACTGAAGCTTTCTTT.

The chain couples TRBV7-8 to TRBJ2-2; 7 bases fit TRBD1. V lost 7 bases, J lost 6 bases, and 11 bases stayed unmatched. The germline V gene encodes CDR1 SGHVS and CDR2 FQNEAQ. This CDR3 contains 15 residues. CDR3 DNA: TGTGCCAGCACCCCAGGGGGTATTTGGTCCGGGGAGCTGTTTTTT. This sequence encodes CASTPGGIWSGELFF. The full variable domain, with the rest looked up from reference TRBV7-8 and TRBJ2-2, is GAGVSQSPRYKVAKRGQDVALRCDPISGHVSLFWYQQALGQGPEFLTYFQNEAQLDKSGLPSDRFFAERPEGSVSTLKIQRTQQEDSAVYLCASTPGGIWSGELFFGEGSRLTVL.

The V gene is TRBV4-3, the J gene TRBJ2-5; TRBD2 might be the D (5 bases). The ends were cut back, 0 bases at V and 5 bases at J, with 13 bases in the middle. CDR1 is LGHNA and CDR2 is YSLEER in the germline V gene. CDR3 length: 15 residues. In DNA, the CDR3 is TGCGCCAGCAGCCAAGATTACGGCGGCGGGGAGACCCAGTACTTC. Amino acid sequence: CASSQDYGGGETQYF.

V gene TRBV4-1 combines with J gene TRBJ2-7; D may be TRBD2 (5 bases). CDR1 and CDR2 (germline): MGHRA, YSYEKL. Trimming removed 2 bases from V and 1 base from J, with 15 bases in between. The CDR3 length is 16 residues. The CDR3: CASSQPLDGDSYEQYF. In DNA form, the CDR3 reads TGCGCCAGCAGCCAACCCCTCGACGGGGATTCCTACGAGCAGTACTTC.

In its sample, this clone ranks as large. The rearrangement joins TRBV18 to TRBJ1-1, with TRBD1 as a possible D gene (5 bases). The CDR3 is made up of 17 amino acids. CDR1 is KGHSH, CDR2 LQKENI, per germline. Trimming stripped 0 bases from V and 1 base from J, with 15 bases between. CDR3 sequence: CASSPPESRGSNTEAFF. The CDR3 DNA sequence: TGTGCCAGCTCACCACCGGAGAGTAGGGGCTCGAACACTGAAGCTTTCTTT. Full variable domain (missing parts from reference TRBV18 and TRBJ1-1): NAGVMQNPRHLVRRRGQEARLRCSPMKGHSHVYWYRQLPEEGLKFMVYLQKENIIDESGMPKERFSAEFPKEGPSILRIQQVVRGDSAAYFCASSPPESRGSNTEAFFGQGTRLTVV.

V is TRBV7-8 and J is TRBJ1-1; TRBD1 is a possible D gene (5 bases). Germline loops: CDR1 SGHVS, CDR2 FQNEAQ. This CDR3 has 13 residues. Trimming stripped 5 bases from V and 5 bases from J, with 12 bases between. DNA of the CDR3: TGTGCCAGCAGCCCAGGGCGGGGGACTGAAGCTTTCTTT. It codes for CASSPGRGTEAFF.

The gene calls are TRBV19 and TRBJ2-1, with D possibly being TRBD1 (5 bases). V lost 1 base and J 7 bases, leaving 11 bases between the germline ends. This CDR3 is 14 amino acids long. The V gene's germline CDR1 is LNHDA and CDR2 SQIVND (reference sequence). CDR3 amino acids: CASSIAGLGNEQFF. CDR3 bases: TGTGCCAGTAGTATAGCAGGGTTGGGGAATGAGCAGTTCTTC.

The sample holds many counts of this clone. The J gene is TRBJ2-3, the V gene TRBV25-1; 7 bases are shared with TRBD1. Germline trimming cut 3 bases from V and 6 bases from J; bases unmatched to any gene: 12. Per the germline V gene, CDR1 is MGHDK and CDR2 is SYGVNS. CDR3 size: 16 residues. In DNA form, the CDR3 reads TGTGCCAGCAGTGATCCCTACAGGGGAGCTACGGATACGCAGTATTTT. Its protein is CASSDPYRGATDTQYF.

The V call is TRBV5-1, the J call TRBJ1-5; TRBD1 agrees at 8 bases. Per the germline V gene, CDR1 is SGHRS and CDR2 is YFSETQ. J lost 6 bases, V lost 4 bases, and 9 bases had no gene match. This CDR3 region has 15 residues. CDR3 coding DNA: TGCGCCAGCAGCCTCGGGACAGGCAGTGGTCAGCCCCAGCATTTT. Protein sequence: CASSLGTGSGQPQHF.

The rearrangement joins TRBV7-8 to TRBJ2-7; the D call may be TRBD1 or TRBD2 (5 bases each). Germline V gene sequence: CDR1 SGHVS, CDR2 FQNEAQ. This CDR3 is 14 amino acids long. The ends were cut back, 5 bases at V and 2 bases at J, with 13 bases in the middle. The CDR3 coding sequence is TGTGCCAGCAGCCTAGGGACGGGGACCTACGAGCAGTACTTC. As protein: CASSLGTGTYEQYF.

This sequence joins TRBV5-4 and TRBJ2-1; D perhaps matches TRBD2 (6 bases). This CDR3 region has 16 residues. V shed 3 bases and J shed 0 bases, with 13 bases lying between them. Germline V gene sequence: CDR1 SGHNT, CDR2 YYREEE (reference sequence). The CDR3, as DNA: TGTGCCAGCAGCTCCGGAGGGCTCTACTCCTACAATGAGCAGTTCTTC. Translated: CASSSGGLYSYNEQFF.

The J gene is TRBJ1-6, the V gene TRBV27; 9 nucleotides align to TRBD1. With 3 bases clipped from V and 9 bases from J, the junction kept 6 bases outside the gene matches. The germline V gene has CDR1 MNHEY and CDR2 SMNVEV (reference sequence). CDR3 length equals 15 residues. The CDR3: CASSFSHRGRSPLHF. In nucleotides, the CDR3 is TGTGCCAGCAGTTTTTCCCACAGGGGGCGTTCACCCCTCCACTTT.

A few counts support this clone. The rearrangement links TRBV10-3 to TRBJ1-5, with D unclear. Trimming stripped 3 bases from V and 5 bases from J, with 11 bases between. CDR3 length: 14 residues. Per germline, CDR1 ENHRY and CDR2 SYGVKD. CDR3 protein: CAISDGRSYQPQHF. The CDR3 nucleotides read TGTGCCATCAGTGATGGCAGGTCCTATCAGCCCCAGCATTTT.

The chain has TRBV18 and TRBJ1-1, with 10 bases aligning to TRBD1. V lost 6 bases, J lost 3 bases, and 7 bases stayed unmatched. Per the germline V gene, CDR1 is KGHSH and CDR2 is LQKENI. This CDR3 is 15 amino acids long. The CDR3 nucleotides are TGTGCCAGCTCCCGGCCAGACAGGGGGCACACTGAAGCTTTCTTT. Translation gives CASSRPDRGHTEAFF.

The chain carries TRBV30 and TRBJ1-1; 8 nucleotides align to TRBD1. CDR3 size: 19 residues. J lost 1 base, V lost 3 bases, and 19 bases had no gene match. Germline CDR1 reads GTSNPN; CDR2 reads SVGIG (reference sequence). CDR3 residues: CAWRPYSGTTGATNTEAFF. The CDR3 DNA reads as TGTGCCTGGAGGCCTTATTCCGGGACGACAGGGGCCACGAACACTGAAGCTTTCTTT.

The chain couples TRBV5-4 to TRBJ2-1, with 9 positions matching TRBD1. The germline CDR1 and CDR2 sequences are SGHNT and YYREEE (reference sequence). This CDR3 comprises 14 residues. V lost 4 bases to trimming and J lost 5 bases; unmatched junction nucleotides: 4. CDR3 residues: CASSPGTGHNEQFF. The DNA of the CDR3 is TGTGCCAGCAGCCCCGGGACAGGGCACAATGAGCAGTTCTTC.

V and J are TRBV2 and TRBJ1-2; 11 bases agree with TRBD1. The CDR3 length is 12 residues. Germline-derived CDR1 and CDR2 are SNHLY and FYNNEI. J was trimmed by 12 bases and V by 6 bases; bases with no gene match: 6. Here the CDR3 reads CASRGQGARHTF. The DNA for the CDR3 is TGTGCCAGCAGAGGACAGGGGGCGCGTCACACCTTC.

CDR3 region: CASSYSKSGAYGYTF. In DNA, the CDR3 is TGTGCCAGCAGTTACTCGAAGTCAGGGGCCTATGGCTACACCTTC. The chain combines TRBV6-5 with TRBJ1-2; TRBD1 might be the D (6 bases). The germline V gene encodes CDR1 MNHEY and CDR2 SVGAGI. The CDR3 covers 15 residues. Trimming pared 0 bases from V and 4 bases from J, leaving 12 bases between.

The rearrangement links TRBV19 to TRBJ1-2; D is perhaps TRBD1 (6 bases). Trimming took 2 bases from V and 4 from J, leaving 14 bases between them. Germline V gene data show CDR1 as LNHDA and CDR2 as SQIVND (reference sequence). The CDR3 totals 15 residues. The CDR3 DNA reads TGTGCCAGTAGTATAAAGGGGGAAAGTGGCTATGGCTACACCTTC. Protein product: CASSIKGESGYGYTF. The variable domain in full, completed from reference TRBV19 and TRBJ1-2, reads DGGITQSPKYLFRKEGQNVTLSCEQNLNHDAMYWYRQDPGQGLRLIYYSQIVNDFQKGDIAEGYSVSREKKESFPLTVTSAQKNPTAFYLCASSIKGESGYGYTFGSGTRLTVV.

This sequence joins TRBV7-2 and TRBJ1-6, with TRBD1 matching 9 bases. Germline V gene sequence: CDR1 SGHTA, CDR2 FQGNSA. The CDR3 is made up of 16 amino acids. Losses at the gene ends were 5 bases for V and 10 bases for J; bases not matched to a gene: 12. The DNA for the CDR3 is TGTGCCAGCAGCGTACTATCCGGGACAGGGCAGTCACCCCTCCACTTT. Translating it yields CASSVLSGTGQSPLHF. Looking up the rest from reference TRBV7-2 and TRBJ1-6 gives the full variable domain: GAGVSQSPSNKVTEKGKDVELRCDPISGHTALYWYRQSLGQGLEFLIYFQGNSAPDKSGLPSDRFSAERTGGSVSTLTIQRTQQEDSAVYLCASSVLSGTGQSPLHFGNGTRLTVT.